This T cell receptor (beta chain) was recovered during a study of OX40 agonist ivuxolimab in advanced cancers. The CDR3 is 12 residues long. With 6 bases clipped from V and 9 bases from J, the junction kept 8 bases outside the gene matches. Germline CDR1 and CDR2: MDHEN and SYDVKM. Produced via immunoSEQ multiplex PCR; TCRdb's table is partial and in-frame only. The profile shows roughly 92,000 clones, around nine tenths of them singletons. The chain carries TRBV28 and TRBJ2-7, with 7 bases matching TRBD1. This material consisted of CD4+ or CD8+ T cells sorted from blood, taken in a trial of the OX40 agonist ivuxolimab. The clonotype comes from an adult with an advanced solid tumor such as melanoma, head and neck, liver or kidney cancer. DNA for the CDR3: TGTGCCAGCAGACTTCGACAGGGAGCGCAGTACTTC. This translates into CASRLRQGAQYF.